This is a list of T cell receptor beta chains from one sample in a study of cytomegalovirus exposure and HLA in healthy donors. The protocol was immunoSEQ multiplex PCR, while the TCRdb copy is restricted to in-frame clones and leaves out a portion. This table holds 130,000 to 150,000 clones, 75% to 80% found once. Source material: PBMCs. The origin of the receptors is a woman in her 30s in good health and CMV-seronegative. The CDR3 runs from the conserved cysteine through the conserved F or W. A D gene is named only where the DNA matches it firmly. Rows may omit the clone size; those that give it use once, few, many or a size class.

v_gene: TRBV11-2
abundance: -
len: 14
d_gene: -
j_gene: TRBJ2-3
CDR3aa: CASSYPGIPDTQYF
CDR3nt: TGTGCCAGCAGCTACCCAGGGATTCCAGATACGCAGTATTTT

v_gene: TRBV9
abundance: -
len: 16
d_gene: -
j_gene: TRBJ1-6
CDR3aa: CASSVGPQGSNSPLHF
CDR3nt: TGTGCCAGCAGCGTAGGGCCGCAGGGGTCAAATTCACCCCTCCACTTT

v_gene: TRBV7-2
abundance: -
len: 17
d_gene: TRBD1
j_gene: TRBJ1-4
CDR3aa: CASNSPGTGGTNEKLFF
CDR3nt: TGTGCCAGCAACTCCCCCGGGACAGGGGGCACTAATGAAAAACTGTTTTTT

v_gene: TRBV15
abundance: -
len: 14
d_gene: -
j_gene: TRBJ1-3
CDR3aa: CAASAPVSGNTIYF
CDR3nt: TGTGCCGCCTCAGCGCCGGTCTCTGGAAACACCATATATTTT

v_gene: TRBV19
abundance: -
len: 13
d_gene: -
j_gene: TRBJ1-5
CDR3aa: CASSPGRAQPQHF
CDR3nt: TGTGCCAGTAGCCCAGGGAGGGCTCAGCCCCAGCATTTT

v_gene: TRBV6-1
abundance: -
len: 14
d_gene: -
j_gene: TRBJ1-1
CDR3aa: CASSEPQVNTEAFF
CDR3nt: TGTGCCAGCAGTGAACCCCAGGTGAACACTGAAGCTTTCTTT

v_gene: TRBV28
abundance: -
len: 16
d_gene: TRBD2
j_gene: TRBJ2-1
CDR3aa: CASSSTQRGSYNEQFF
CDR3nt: TGTGCCAGCAGTTCCACTCAGCGGGGGTCCTACAATGAGCAGTTCTTC

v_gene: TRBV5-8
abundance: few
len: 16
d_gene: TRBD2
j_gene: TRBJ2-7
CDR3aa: CASSLAVLAGGNEQYF
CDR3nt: TGTGCCAGCAGCTTGGCCGTACTAGCGGGGGGAAACGAGCAGTACTTC

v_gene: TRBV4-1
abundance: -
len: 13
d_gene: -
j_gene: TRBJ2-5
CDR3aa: CASSSQGKETQYF
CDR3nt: TGCGCCAGCAGCTCCCAGGGGAAAGAGACCCAGTACTTC

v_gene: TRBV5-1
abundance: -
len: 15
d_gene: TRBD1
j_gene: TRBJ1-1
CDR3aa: CASSRGTGWNTEAFF
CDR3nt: TGCGCCAGCAGCAGGGGGACAGGGTGGAACACTGAAGCTTTCTTT

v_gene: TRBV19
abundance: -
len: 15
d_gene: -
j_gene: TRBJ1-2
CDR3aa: CASSIQTGTSHGYTF
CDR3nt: TGTGCCAGTAGTATACAGACCGGGACAAGCCATGGCTACACCTTC

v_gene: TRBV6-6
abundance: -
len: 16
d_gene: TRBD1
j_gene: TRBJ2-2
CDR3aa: CASLSRDSGGGGELFF
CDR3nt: TGTGCCAGCCTTAGCCGGGACAGCGGAGGAGGCGGGGAGCTGTTTTTT

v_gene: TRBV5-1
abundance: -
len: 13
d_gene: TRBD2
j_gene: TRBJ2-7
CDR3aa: CASSRQPGGEQYF
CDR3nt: TGCGCCAGCAGCCGACAGCCGGGGGGCGAGCAGTACTTC

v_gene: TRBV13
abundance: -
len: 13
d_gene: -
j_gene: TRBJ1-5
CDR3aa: CASSFGGNQPQHF
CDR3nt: TGTGCCAGCAGCTTTGGCGGAAATCAGCCCCAGCATTTT

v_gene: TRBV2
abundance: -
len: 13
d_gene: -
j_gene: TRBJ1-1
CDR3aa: CAVTGITNTEAFF
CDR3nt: TGTGCAGTTACAGGCATAACCAACACTGAAGCTTTCTTT

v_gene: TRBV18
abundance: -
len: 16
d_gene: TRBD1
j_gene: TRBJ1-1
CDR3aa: CASSTDQTGGNTEAFF
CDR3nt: TGTGCCAGCTCAACAGATCAGACAGGGGGGAACACTGAAGCTTTCTTT

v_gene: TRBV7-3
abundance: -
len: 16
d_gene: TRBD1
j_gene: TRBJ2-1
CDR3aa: CASSSRDRGSGNEQFF
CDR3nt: TGTGCCAGCAGCTCCAGGGACAGGGGCTCCGGCAATGAGCAGTTCTTC

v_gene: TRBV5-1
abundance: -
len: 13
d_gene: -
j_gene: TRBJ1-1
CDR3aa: CASSLETGTEAFF
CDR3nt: TGCGCCAGCAGCTTGGAAACGGGCACTGAAGCTTTCTTT

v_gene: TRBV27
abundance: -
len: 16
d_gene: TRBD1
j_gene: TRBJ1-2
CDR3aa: CASSRATGGSNYGYTF
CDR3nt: TGTGCCAGCAGCCGTGCGACAGGGGGCAGTAACTATGGCTACACCTTC

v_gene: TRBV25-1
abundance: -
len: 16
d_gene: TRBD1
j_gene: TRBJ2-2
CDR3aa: CASNPTGGGGTGELFF
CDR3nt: TGTGCCAGCAACCCGACAGGGGGCGGGGGCACCGGGGAGCTGTTTTTT

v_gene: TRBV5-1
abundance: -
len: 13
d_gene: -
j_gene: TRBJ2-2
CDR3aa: CASSLAQGGELFF
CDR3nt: TGCGCCAGCAGCTTGGCTCAGGGTGGGGAGCTGTTTTTT

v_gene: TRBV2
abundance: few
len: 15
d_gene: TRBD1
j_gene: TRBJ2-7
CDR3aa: CASSPRTGYDYEQYF
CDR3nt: TGTGCCAGCAGTCCCCGGACAGGTTACGACTACGAGCAGTACTTC

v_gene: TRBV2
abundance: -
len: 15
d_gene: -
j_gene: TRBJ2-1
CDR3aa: CASSERLASTNEQFF
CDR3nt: TGTGCCAGCAGTGAACGGTTAGCTTCGACCAATGAGCAGTTCTTC

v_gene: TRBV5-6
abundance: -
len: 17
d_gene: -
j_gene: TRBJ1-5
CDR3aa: CASSWGGPNLSNQPQHF
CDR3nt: TGTGCCAGCAGCTGGGGAGGGCCGAATCTTAGCAATCAGCCCCAGCATTTT

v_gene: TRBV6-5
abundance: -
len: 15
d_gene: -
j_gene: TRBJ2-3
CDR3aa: CASSLRGASTDTQYF
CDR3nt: TGTGCCAGCAGTTTACGGGGTGCTAGCACAGATACGCAGTATTTT

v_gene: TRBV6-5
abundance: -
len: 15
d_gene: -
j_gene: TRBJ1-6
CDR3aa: CASSYRTALNSPLHF
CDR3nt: TGTGCCAGCAGTTACCGAACAGCACTTAATTCACCCCTCCACTTT

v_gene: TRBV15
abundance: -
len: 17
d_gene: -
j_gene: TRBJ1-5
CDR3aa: CATSELSALGSTQPQHF
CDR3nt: TGTGCCACCAGCGAACTTTCGGCGCTAGGCAGTACTCAGCCCCAGCATTTT

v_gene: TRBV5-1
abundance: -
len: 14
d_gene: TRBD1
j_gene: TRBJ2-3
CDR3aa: CASSPGGEVDTQYF
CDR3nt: TGCGCCAGCAGCCCAGGGGGCGAGGTAGATACGCAGTATTTT

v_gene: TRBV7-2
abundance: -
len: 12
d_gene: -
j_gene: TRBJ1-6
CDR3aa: CASSLERRPLHF
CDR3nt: TGTGCCAGCAGCTTAGAACGGAGGCCCCTCCACTTT

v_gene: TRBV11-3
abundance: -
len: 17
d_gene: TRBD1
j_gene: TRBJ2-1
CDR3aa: CASSPGTGSLSYNEQFF
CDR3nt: TGTGCCAGCAGCCCAGGGACAGGGTCTTTATCCTACAATGAGCAGTTCTTC

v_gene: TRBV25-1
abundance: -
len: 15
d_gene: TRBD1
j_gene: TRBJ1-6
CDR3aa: CASSVTGGRDSPLHF
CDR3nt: TGTGCCAGCAGTGTCACAGGGGGGAGGGATTCACCCCTCCACTTT

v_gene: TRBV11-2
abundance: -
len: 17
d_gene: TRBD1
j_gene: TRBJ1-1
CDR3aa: CASSLDRGHKSDTEAFF
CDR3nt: TGTGCCAGCAGCTTAGACAGGGGGCACAAATCGGACACTGAAGCTTTCTTT

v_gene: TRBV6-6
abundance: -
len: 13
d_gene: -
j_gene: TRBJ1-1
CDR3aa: CASSSQVNTEAFF
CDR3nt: TGTGCCAGCAGTTCACAGGTGAACACTGAAGCTTTCTTT

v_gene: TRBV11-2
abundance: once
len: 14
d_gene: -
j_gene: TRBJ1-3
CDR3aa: CASSTLSSGNTIYF
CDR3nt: TGTGCCAGCAGTACCCTGAGCTCTGGAAACACCATATATTTT

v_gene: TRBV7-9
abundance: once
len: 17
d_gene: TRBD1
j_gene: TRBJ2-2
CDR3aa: CASSLGAGTGRTGELFF
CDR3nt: TGTGCCAGCAGCTTAGGTGCCGGGACAGGGCGCACCGGGGAGCTGTTTTTT

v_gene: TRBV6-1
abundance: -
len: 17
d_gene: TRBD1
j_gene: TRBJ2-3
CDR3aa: CASSGRDRARGTDTQYF
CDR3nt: TGTGCCAGCAGTGGCCGGGACAGGGCCCGGGGCACAGATACGCAGTATTTT

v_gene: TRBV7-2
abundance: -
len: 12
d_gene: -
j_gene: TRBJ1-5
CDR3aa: CASSVHLQPQHF
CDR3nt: TGTGCCAGCAGTGTACATCTTCAGCCCCAGCATTTT